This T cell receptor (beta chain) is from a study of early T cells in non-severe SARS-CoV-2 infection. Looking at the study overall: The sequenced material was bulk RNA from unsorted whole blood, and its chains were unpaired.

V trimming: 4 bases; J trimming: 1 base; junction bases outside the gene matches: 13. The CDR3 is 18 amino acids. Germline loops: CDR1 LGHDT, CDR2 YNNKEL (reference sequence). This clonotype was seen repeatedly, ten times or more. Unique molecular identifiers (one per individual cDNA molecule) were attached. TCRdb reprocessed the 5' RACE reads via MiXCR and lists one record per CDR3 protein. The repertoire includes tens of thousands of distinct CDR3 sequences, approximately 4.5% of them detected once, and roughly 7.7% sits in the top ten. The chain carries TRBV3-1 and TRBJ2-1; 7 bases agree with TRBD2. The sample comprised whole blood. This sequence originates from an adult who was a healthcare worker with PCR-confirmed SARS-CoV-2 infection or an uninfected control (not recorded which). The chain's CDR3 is CASSRSGRRGGSYNEQFF. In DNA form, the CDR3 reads TGTGCCAGCAGCCGAAGTGGTAGGCGCGGGGGTTCCTACAATGAGCAGTTCTTC.